These 22 T cell receptor beta chains originate from one sample sequenced in a study of blood T cell repertoires in COVID-19 (dated by TCRdb to the early 2020s). Library construction relied on the immunoSEQ multiplex PCR assay. TCRdb retrieved this table from immuneACCESS and kept in-frame rearrangements only. Not all clones are present; in checked studies, unresolved V genes account for under half, and no reason is known for the remainder. Present in this sample are 20,000 to 25,000 clones, more than 75% of which were seen just once. 25% of the sample is held by the ten biggest clonotypes. Sequencing was performed on peripheral blood. These receptors were obtained from a human donor with active COVID-19. The donor label of this sample is uncertain.

This chain connects TRBV28 to TRBJ1-1; TRBD1 matches at 7 bases. The V gene end was trimmed by 5 bases and the J gene end by 0 bases; junction bases not matched to a gene: 9. CDR1 and CDR2 from the germline V gene are MDHEN and SYDVKM. The CDR3 runs 16 residues. CDR3 loop: CASSTLRTGLNTEAFF. CDR3 DNA: TGTGCCAGCAGTACACTCAGGACAGGCCTGAACACTGAAGCTTTCTTT.

This chain uses TRBV5-8 with TRBJ2-1; 12 bases agree with TRBD1. The CDR3 contains 15 residues. Per germline, CDR1 SGHTS and CDR2 YDEGEE. The junction had 6 bases not matched to a gene; V was cut back by 3 bases and J by 8 bases. In DNA form, the CDR3 reads TGTGCCAGCAGCTCGGGACAGGGGGCGCGCGATGAGCAGTTCTTC. This sequence encodes CASSSGQGARDEQFF.

This rearrangement joins TRBV11-2 to TRBJ2-5; D may be TRBD2 (6 bases). This CDR3 contains 14 residues. Trimming removed 1 base at V and 5 bases at J, with 11 bases between. Germline CDR1 is SGHAT and CDR2 is FQNNGV. CDR3 protein: CASSLAASDETQYF. Written as DNA, the CDR3 is TGTGCCAGCAGCTTAGCGGCTAGCGATGAGACCCAGTACTTC.

The rearrangement links TRBV29-1 to TRBJ1-4; 11 nucleotides match TRBD1. V gave up 5 bases and J gave up 8 bases; unmatched junction bases: 13. Germline loops: CDR1 SQVTM, CDR2 ANQGSEA. The CDR3 totals 16 residues. The CDR3 DNA is TGCAGCGTTCATGCCCGAAAGGACAGGGGGCGAGAAAAACTGTTTTTT. Translation: CSVHARKDRGREKLFF.

J is TRBJ2-3 and V is TRBV3-1 (or the pseudogene TRBV3-2); D might be TRBD1 (6 bases). Germline CDR1 reads LGHDT; CDR2 reads YNNKEL (reference sequence). This CDR3 is 15 amino acids long. Between the trimmed V and J ends, which lost 4 bases and 6 bases, there was a span of 17 bases. In DNA form, the CDR3 reads TGTGCCAGCAGCCGAATCACAGGGATTTCGGATACGCAGTATTTT. Translation gives CASSRITGISDTQYF.

The chain uses TRBV6-4 and TRBJ1-1, with D perhaps matching TRBD1 (6 bases). The V end lost 5 bases, the J end lost 4 bases, and 14 bases lay between the germline ends. The CDR3 has 14 residues. Germline V gene sequence: CDR1 MRHNA, CDR2 SNTAGT. Here the CDR3 DNA reads TGTGCCAGCAGTTATACCGGGGGGGCCACTGAAGCTTTCTTT. Translated, it gives CASSYTGGATEAFF.

The chain carries TRBV3-1 (or the pseudogene TRBV3-2) and TRBJ2-5; 7 nucleotides match TRBD2. V lost 1 base to trimming and J lost 4 bases; unmatched junction nucleotides: 15. The CDR3 extends over 18 amino acids. CDR1 is LGHDT and CDR2 is YNNKEL in the germline V gene (reference sequence). The CDR3 reads CASSQGASGPSTRETQYF. In DNA, the CDR3 is TGTGCCAGCAGCCAAGGCGCTAGCGGCCCCAGTACGCGAGAGACCCAGTACTTC.

V and J are TRBV3-1 (or the pseudogene TRBV3-2) and TRBJ1-2; tentative D call: TRBD1 (6 bases). Germline-derived CDR1 and CDR2 are LGHDT and YNNKEL (reference sequence). The germline V and J ends were trimmed by 2 bases and 6 bases, with 19 bases remaining between them. The CDR3 is made up of 16 amino acids. The CDR3 here is CASSQRGQNRLNGYTF. The CDR3 DNA reads TGTGCCAGCAGCCAAAGAGGACAGAACAGACTAAATGGCTACACCTTC.

The chain employs TRBV5-1 and TRBJ1-6, with 9 nucleotides matching TRBD1. Germline loops: CDR1 SGHRS, CDR2 YFSETQ. The CDR3 consists of 17 residues. The trim removed 3 bases at V and 7 bases at J, leaving 11 bases unmatched. CDR3 DNA sequence: TGCGCCAGCAGCTGGACCGGAGCCGGGACAGGGAATTCACCCCTCCACTTT. The encoded protein is CASSWTGAGTGNSPLHF.

The chain links TRBV29-1 to TRBJ1-6; 12 nucleotides match TRBD1. V gave up 3 bases and J gave up 2 bases; unmatched junction bases: 14. Germline CDR1 and CDR2: SQVTM and ANQGSEA. The CDR3 is made up of 20 amino acids. The CDR3 reads CSVDGTGGYMLKTYNSPLHF. The CDR3, as DNA: TGCAGCGTTGACGGGACAGGGGGCTATATGTTGAAAACCTATAATTCACCCCTCCACTTT.

V gene TRBV4-3 combines with J gene TRBJ2-7; 10 positions agree with TRBD2. Germline lookup yields CDR1 LGHNA and CDR2 YSLEER. V was clipped by 1 base and J by 3 bases; unmatched bases: 3. This CDR3 has 15 amino acids. The CDR3 protein is CASSQGTSGHYEQYF. CDR3 coding DNA: TGCGCCAGCAGCCAAGGGACTAGCGGACACTACGAGCAGTACTTC.

The chain links TRBV21-1 to TRBJ2-1; the table gives TRBD2 as D, unverified against the DNA. TRBV21-1 is noted as a pseudogene. CDR3 length: 11 residues. The CDR3 region has the DNA TGTGAGCCTGTACCCTACAATGAGCAGTTCTTC. This translates into CEPVPYNEQFF.

CDR3 DNA: TGTGCCAGCAGTTCGATGGGTTCGCTAGCGGGGGTTGGCGAGCAGTACTTC. Amino acids: CASSSMGSLAGVGEQYF. The rearrangement joins TRBV5-4 to TRBJ2-7; 10 bases are shared with TRBD2. Germline V gene sequence: CDR1 SGHNT, CDR2 YYREEE (reference sequence). Losses at the gene ends were 5 bases for V and 6 bases for J; bases not matched to a gene: 17. This CDR3 contains 17 residues. The entire variable domain, with the rest obtained from reference TRBV5-4 and TRBJ2-7, is as follows: ETGVTQSPTHLIKTRGQQVTLRCSSQSGHNTVSWYQQALGQGPQFIFQYYREEENGRGNFPPRFSGLQFPNYSSELNVNALELDDSALYLCASSSMGSLAGVGEQYFGPGTRLTVT.

The chain uses TRBV5-1 and TRBJ1-6; a possible D gene is TRBD1 (5 bases). CDR3 length equals 17 residues. Looked up from germline, CDR1 is SGHRS and CDR2 is YFSETQ. V lost 3 bases to trimming and J lost 6 bases, with 19 bases between them. This CDR3 reads CASSSNPGSNLNSPLHF. The CDR3 DNA follows: TGCGCCAGCAGCTCCAACCCAGGGTCCAACCTTAATTCACCCCTCCACTTT.

The J gene is TRBJ2-5, the V gene TRBV4-1; perhaps TRBD2 as D (5 bases). Germline V gene sequence: CDR1 MGHRA, CDR2 YSYEKL. This CDR3 region has 15 residues. Trimming shortened V by 0 bases and J by 7 bases, and 15 bases separated the two germline ends. CDR3: CASSQDLRLEGTQYF. CDR3 nucleotide sequence: TGCGCCAGCAGCCAAGATCTCAGGCTAGAGGGGACCCAGTACTTC.

Here the CDR3 reads CASSLGGRGVYNEQFF. CDR3 DNA: TGTGCCAGCAGTTTAGGGGGCAGGGGGGTCTACAATGAGCAGTTCTTC. The chain employs TRBV28 and TRBJ2-1; possibly TRBD1 for D (7 bases). The CDR3 consists of 16 residues. CDR1 and CDR2 from the germline V gene are MDHEN and SYDVKM. V shed 2 bases and J shed 3 bases, with 14 bases lying between them.

The V call is TRBV9, the J call TRBJ2-3, with D perhaps matching TRBD1 (5 bases). CDR3 size: 15 residues. From germline, CDR1 is SGDLS and CDR2 YYNGEE. The V and J ends lost 0 bases and 3 bases respectively, with 11 bases between them. CDR3 amino acids: CASSVETGRTDTQYF. CDR3 bases: TGTGCCAGCAGCGTAGAAACAGGACGAACAGATACGCAGTATTTT.

The table lists this clone with a count of one. This chain joins TRBV15 and TRBJ2-7; 7 bases match TRBD2. The junction had 8 bases not matched to a gene; V was cut back by 0 bases and J by 0 bases. This CDR3 region has 17 residues. CDR1 is LNHNV and CDR2 is YYDKDF in the germline V gene (reference sequence). The CDR3 DNA follows: TGTGCCACCAGCAGAGATGAATGGCTAGCGGTCTCCTACGAGCAGTACTTC. Its protein product is CATSRDEWLAVSYEQYF.

The J gene is TRBJ2-7, the V gene TRBV14; D not resolved. CDR3 length: 11 residues. Germline-derived CDR1 and CDR2 are SGHDN and FVKESK. Trimming left V 4 bases short and J 5 bases short, with 6 bases between. CDR3 loop: CASSRANEQYF. The DNA for the CDR3 is TGTGCCAGCAGCCGGGCAAACGAGCAGTACTTC.

Comments on this clone: A read error may produce the germline difference seen at one junction end. The chain has TRBV7-2 and TRBJ2-1; 9 bases are shared with TRBD2. The CDR3 covers 14 residues. The V gene's germline CDR1 is SGHTA and CDR2 FQGNSA. The CDR3 nucleotides read TGTGCCAGCAGATTAGCGGGAGTGGAAAATGAGCAGTTCTTC. This translates into CASRLAGVENEQFF.

This clone was detected a few times. The V gene is TRBV5-1, the J gene TRBJ2-1, with 7 bases that match TRBD1. V shed 7 bases, J shed 1 base, and the junction held 2 bases outside the gene matches. CDR1 is SGHRS, CDR2 YFSETQ, per germline. This CDR3 is built from 13 residues. The CDR3 protein is CASSRGSYNEQFF. CDR3 DNA sequence: TGCGCCAGCTCCAGGGGGTCCTACAATGAGCAGTTCTTC.

This chain links TRBV28 with TRBJ1-1; the D is unclear. CDR3 size: 15 residues. The germline V and J ends were trimmed by 3 bases and 1 base, with 12 bases remaining between them. Per the germline V gene, CDR1 is MDHEN and CDR2 is SYDVKM. CDR3 protein: CASSFLGRKNTEAFF. The CDR3 coding sequence is TGTGCCAGCAGTTTTTTGGGCAGAAAGAACACTGAAGCTTTCTTT. Together with reference TRBV28 and TRBJ1-1, the CDR3 gives the full variable domain: DVKVTQSSRYLVKRTGEKVFLECVQDMDHENMFWYRQDPGLGLRLIYFSYDVKMKEKGDIPEGYSVSREKKERFSLILESASTNQTSMYLCASSFLGRKNTEAFFGQGTRLTVV.